This TCR beta chain was identified during a study of blood T cell repertoires in COVID-19. Study overall: Sites in the United States, Italy and Spain provided acute and convalescent COVID-19 samples. The cDNA or gDNA used as material had been derived from T cells, B-cell-depleted T cells, or PBMCs.

Methods used by the authors: Quantification of nucleated cells was approximated via reference gene primer amplification. Sequenced by immunoSEQ multiplex PCR; TCRdb stores in-frame clones only, minus some. V, J and clone size derive from that table, while D and trimming were established from the DNA sequence. Among approximately 200,000 clones listed, about 85% were seen once. The count of this clone is one. This TCR was sampled from a man between 25 and 39 years old with acute or convalescent COVID-19. Sequenced input: peripheral blood.

The CDR3 DNA follows: TGTGCCAGCTCACCACCGGGCGGGAATGCTCGGTCCTACGAGCAGTACTTC. This codes for CASSPPGGNARSYEQYF. This rearrangement joins TRBV18 to TRBJ2-7; tentative D call: TRBD2 (6 bases). Germline-derived CDR1 and CDR2 are KGHSH and LQKENI. Trimming removed 0 bases at V and 1 base at J, with 16 bases between. CDR3 length: 17 residues.